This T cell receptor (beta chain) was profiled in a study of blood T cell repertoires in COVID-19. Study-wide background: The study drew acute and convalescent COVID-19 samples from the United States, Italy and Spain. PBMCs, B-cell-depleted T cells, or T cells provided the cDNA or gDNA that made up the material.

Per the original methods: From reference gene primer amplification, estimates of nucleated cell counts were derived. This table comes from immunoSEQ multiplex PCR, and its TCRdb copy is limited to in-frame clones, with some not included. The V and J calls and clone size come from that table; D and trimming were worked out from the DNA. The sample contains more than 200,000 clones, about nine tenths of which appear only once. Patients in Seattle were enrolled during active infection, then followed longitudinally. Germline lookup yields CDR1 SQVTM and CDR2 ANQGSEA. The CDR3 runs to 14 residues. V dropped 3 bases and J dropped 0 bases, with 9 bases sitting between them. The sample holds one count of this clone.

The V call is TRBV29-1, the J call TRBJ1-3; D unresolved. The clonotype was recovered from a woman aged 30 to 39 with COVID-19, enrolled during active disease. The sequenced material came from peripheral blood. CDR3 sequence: CSVEPVNSGNTIYF. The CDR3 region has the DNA TGCAGCGTTGAGCCGGTGAACTCTGGAAACACCATATATTTT.